Each of the 20 T cell receptor beta chains below was sequenced from the same sample in a study of shared clonotypes between healthy human individuals. Libraries were prepared by immunoSEQ multiplex PCR; TCRdb keeps only in-frame clonotypes and omits some of them. The table records about 1,900,000 clones, roughly 94% of them present only once. As defined, naive CD8 cells were CD45RO-negative and positively selected for CCR7, with terminally differentiated effector memory CD45RA+ cells excluded. Sequencing used naive CD8+ T cells sorted from blood. The receptors originated from a man younger than 35 in good health.

Concerning this clone: Other DNA sequences within the sample encode an identical CDR3. The V and J genes are TRBV6-5 and TRBJ2-1, with D tentatively TRBD1 or TRBD2 (5 bases each). The germline V gene encodes CDR1 MNHEY and CDR2 SVGAGI. The germline V and J ends were trimmed by 5 bases and 0 bases, with 5 bases remaining between them. The CDR3 is 13 amino acids. As DNA, the CDR3 is TGTGCCAGCAGTGGGACCTCCTACAATGAGCAGTTCTTC. Its translation is CASSGTSYNEQFF.

Concerning this clone: Within the sample, other DNA sequences also encode this same CDR3. The V call is TRBV5-6, the J call TRBJ2-7, with D possibly called TRBD1 or TRBD2 (6 bases each). Per germline, CDR1 SGHDT and CDR2 YYEEEE. This CDR3 is built from 12 residues. Trimming removed 2 bases from V and 6 bases from J, with 9 bases in between. The CDR3 DNA reads TGTGCCAGCAGCTTAGGAGGGGGCGAGCAGTACTTC. Translation: CASSLGGGEQYF. The full variable domain, in which reference TRBV5-6 and TRBJ2-7 provide the parts outside the CDR3, is DAGVTQSPTHLIKTRGQQVTLRCSPKSGHDTVSWYQQALGQGPQFIFQYYEEEERQRGNFPDRFSGHQFPNYSSELNVNALLLGDSALYLCASSLGGGEQYFGPGTRLTVT.

The CDR3 region has the DNA TGTGCCAGCAGCTTAGAGGCGATTGGTGACAGGACCTACGAGCAGTACTTC. Its protein is CASSLEAIGDRTYEQYF. The chain joins TRBV7-8 to TRBJ2-7, with D maybe TRBD1 (6 bases). The CDR3 sequence is 17 residues long. Trimming took off 1 base at V and 2 bases at J, with 18 bases between the two ends. Germline V gene data show CDR1 as SGHVS and CDR2 as FQNEAQ.

This clone has a single count. This sample also contains other DNA sequences that code for the same CDR3. V and J are TRBV7-9 and TRBJ2-1, with D unclear. Germline V gene data show CDR1 as SEHNR and CDR2 as FQNEAQ (reference sequence). This CDR3 has 11 residues. The germline V and J ends were trimmed by 3 bases and 9 bases, with 6 bases remaining between them. The CDR3 DNA follows: TGTGCCAGCAGCTTGGGGTTTGAGCAGTTCTTC. This sequence encodes CASSLGFEQFF.

The gene calls are TRBV4-3 and TRBJ2-2; either TRBD1 or TRBD2 may supply D (5 bases each). This CDR3 spans 14 amino acids. CDR1 is LGHNA, CDR2 YSLEER, per germline. The V and J ends lost 5 bases and 5 bases respectively, with 12 bases between them. CDR3 nucleotides: TGCGCCAGCAGCGATATTGAGGGGACCGGGGAGCTGTTTTTT. It translates to CASSDIEGTGELFF.

V gene TRBV2 combines with J gene TRBJ2-3; unclear D gene. The germline V gene encodes CDR1 SNHLY and CDR2 FYNNEI. The V end was cut by 4 bases, the J end by 2 bases, with 28 bases between. The CDR3 totals 20 residues. The CDR3 DNA reads TGTGCCAGCAGTGGGGATATAGAAGGTTTACTTCGGGCTAACACAGATACGCAGTATTTT. Amino acid sequence: CASSGDIEGLLRANTDTQYF. The variable domain in full, with the rest retrieved from reference TRBV2 and TRBJ2-3, is EPEVTQTPSHQVTQMGQEVILRCVPISNHLYFYWYRQILGQKVEFLVSFYNNEISEKSEIFDDQFSVERPDGSNFTLKIRSTKLEDSAMYFCASSGDIEGLLRANTDTQYFGPGTRLTVL.

Remarks on this clone: The sample contains more than one DNA sequence encoding this CDR3. The chain carries TRBV6-5 and TRBJ1-2; a possible D gene is TRBD1 (6 bases). The CDR3 extends over 14 amino acids. Trimming pared 0 bases from V and 3 bases from J, leaving 8 bases between. Germline values: CDR1 MNHEY, CDR2 SVGAGI. CDR3 in amino acids: CASSYSAGDYGYTF. The CDR3 DNA reads as TGTGCCAGCAGTTACTCGGCAGGGGACTATGGCTACACCTTC.

The rearrangement uses TRBV5-6 and TRBJ2-1; 12 nucleotides line up with TRBD2. The V gene end was trimmed by 3 bases and the J gene end by 9 bases; junction bases not matched to a gene: 7. This CDR3 region has 15 residues. CDR1 is SGHDT, CDR2 YYEEEE, per germline. The CDR3 protein is CASSSRLAGAGEQFF. The CDR3 DNA reads TGTGCCAGCAGCTCCCGACTAGCGGGAGCTGGTGAGCAGTTCTTC.

A few counts support this clone. Written as DNA, the CDR3 is TGTGCCAGCAGCGTAGTTATCAGCAGCACTGAAGCTTTCTTT. It is translated as CASSVVISSTEAFF. The rearrangement links TRBV9 to TRBJ1-1; D gene ambiguous. Trimming cost V 0 bases and J 4 bases, with 10 bases left between them. In germline, CDR1 is SGDLS, CDR2 YYNGEE. This CDR3 spans 14 amino acids.

The chain joins TRBV6-6 to TRBJ2-5; 10 positions agree with TRBD2. The assigned J gene may be wrong: the sequence end matches TRBJ2-7 better. Germline V gene data show CDR1 as MNHNY and CDR2 as SVGAGI (reference sequence). The CDR3 loop spans 14 amino acids. In DNA form, the CDR3 reads TGTGCCAGCAGCCCTAGCGGGAGAGGGCACGAGCAGTACTTC. Its protein is CASSPSGRGHEQYF.

The chain links TRBV2 to TRBJ1-5; D is possibly TRBD1 (6 bases). Germline-derived CDR1 and CDR2 are SNHLY and FYNNEI. V dropped 4 bases and J dropped 7 bases, with 14 bases sitting between them. CDR3 size: 14 residues. The CDR3 sequence is CASSAGQGNQPQHF. CDR3 DNA sequence: TGTGCCAGCAGTGCGGGCCAGGGGAACCAGCCCCAGCATTTT.

The chain couples TRBV27 to TRBJ1-6, with TRBD1 as a possible D gene (5 bases). CDR1 and CDR2 (germline): MNHEY, SMNVEV (reference sequence). The ends were cut back, 5 bases at V and 4 bases at J, with 18 bases in the middle. The CDR3 is 17 amino acids. The CDR3 loop is CASSPVGVQGYNSPLHF. CDR3 sequence (DNA): TGTGCCAGCAGTCCAGTGGGGGTGCAGGGTTATAATTCACCCCTCCACTTT.

About this clone itself: The same CDR3 can be traced to other DNA sequences in this sample. This chain uses TRBV5-6 with TRBJ2-1; D remains unclear. The CDR3 runs to 13 residues. Germline lookup yields CDR1 SGHDT and CDR2 YYEEEE. The V end was cut by 10 bases, the J end by 6 bases, with 17 bases between. The CDR3 sequence is CASSLGLGNEQFF. CDR3 coding DNA: TGTGCCTCGTCCTTAGGGCTAGGCAATGAGCAGTTCTTC.

This chain uses TRBV2 with TRBJ2-7; D tentatively reads TRBD1 or TRBD2 (5 bases each). Trimming took 6 bases from V and 2 from J, leaving 17 bases between them. The CDR3 contains 15 residues. Germline CDR1 SNHLY, CDR2 FYNNEI. The CDR3 reads CASRQSGTVAYEQYF. The CDR3 DNA sequence: TGTGCCAGCAGACAGTCCGGGACGGTGGCCTACGAGCAGTACTTC.

This chain connects TRBV12-5 to TRBJ1-4; D remains ambiguous. Trimming took 3 bases from V and 5 from J, leaving 13 bases between them. Germline V CDR1 and CDR2: LGHNT, FRNRAP. The CDR3 extends over 15 amino acids. The CDR3 nucleotides read TGTGCTAGTGGTTTATGGGAAGGGTTCAATGAAAAACTGTTTTTT. This encodes CASGLWEGFNEKLFF.

The gene calls are TRBV7-2 and TRBJ2-3, with D unresolved. The CDR3 extends over 16 amino acids. V was cut by 1 base and J by 2 bases, with 13 bases left in between. Germline CDR1 SGHTA, CDR2 FQGNSA. CDR3: CASSLDPPENTDTQYF. The CDR3 DNA follows: TGTGCCAGCAGCTTAGACCCGCCTGAGAACACAGATACGCAGTATTTT.

The chain employs TRBV7-9 and TRBJ2-1; 8 bases line up with TRBD1. Germline CDR1 and CDR2: SEHNR and FQNEAQ (reference sequence). The CDR3 covers 14 residues. With V trimmed by 7 bases and J by 5 bases, 7 bases remained unmatched. The CDR3 nucleotides are TGTGCCAGCAACGACAGGGGTTTCCACAATGAGCAGTTCTTC. Translated, it gives CASNDRGFHNEQFF.

This clone was detected only a few times. The rearrangement uses TRBV5-6 and TRBJ1-2, with TRBD1 as a possible D gene (6 bases). Germline V gene sequence: CDR1 SGHDT, CDR2 YYEEEE. V was pared by 0 bases and J by 6 bases, with 9 bases between. The CDR3 covers 13 residues. Here the CDR3 DNA reads TGTGCCAGCAGCTTGGGTCAGGGGAATGGCTACACCTTC. This translates into CASSLGQGNGYTF. The full variable domain, completed using reference TRBV5-6 and TRBJ1-2, is DAGVTQSPTHLIKTRGQQVTLRCSPKSGHDTVSWYQQALGQGPQFIFQYYEEEERQRGNFPDRFSGHQFPNYSSELNVNALLLGDSALYLCASSLGQGNGYTFGSGTRLTVV.

The genes are TRBV7-9 and TRBJ2-1, with D hard to call. Germline V gives CDR1 SEHNR, CDR2 FQNEAQ (reference sequence). The ends were cut back, 5 bases at V and 6 bases at J, with 14 bases in the middle. The CDR3 runs to 14 residues. The CDR3 DNA is TGTGCCAGCAGCCCAAAAAACAGTGCCAATGAGCAGTTCTTC. Translated: CASSPKNSANEQFF.

The J gene is TRBJ1-1, the V gene TRBV27; possibly TRBD1 for D (5 bases). V lost 0 bases, J lost 5 bases, and 7 bases lay in between. The CDR3 length is 13 residues. Germline values: CDR1 MNHEY, CDR2 SMNVEV (reference sequence). The DNA of the CDR3 is TGTGCCAGCAGTTTATCGTGGGGGACTGAAGCTTTCTTT. The encoded protein is CASSLSWGTEAFF.